Below, 24 T cell receptor beta chains from the same sample are listed, as sequenced in a study of T cells in localized non-small cell lung cancer. This table comes from immunoSEQ multiplex PCR, and its TCRdb copy is limited to in-frame clones, with some not included. The sample shows some 1,900 clones, 40% to 50% of them seen only once. Sequenced material: lung tumor tissue, taken before any cancer treatment. These receptors were collected from a male donor older than 55 with stage II lung adenocarcinoma.

This clone was picked up a small number of times. The chain combines TRBV11-3 with TRBJ2-1; 9 bases fit TRBD2. Germline lookup yields CDR1 SGHNT and CDR2 YENEEA. The CDR3 runs to 15 residues. The trim removed 6 bases at V and 2 bases at J, leaving 5 bases unmatched. The CDR3 spells CASSGRLAAYNEQFF. CDR3 sequence (DNA): TGTGCCAGCAGTGGGAGACTAGCGGCCTACAATGAGCAGTTCTTC.

In its sample, this clone was seen a few times. The chain recombines TRBV9 with TRBJ1-2; D perhaps matches TRBD1 (6 bases). This CDR3 is 14 amino acids long. Germline loops: CDR1 SGDLS, CDR2 YYNGEE. V was cut by 5 bases and J by 7 bases, with 18 bases left in between. CDR3 nucleotide sequence: TGTGCCAGCAGTGCCCGGGACACTGGACTTGGCTACACCTTC. It encodes CASSARDTGLGYTF.

The chain recombines TRBV4-1 with TRBJ2-2; TRBD2 aligns across 12 bases. CDR3 length: 16 amino acids. Germline CDR1 is MGHRA and CDR2 is YSYEKL. J gave up 5 bases and V 1 base, and 2 bases lay outside the gene matches. CDR3: CASSQGLAGETGELFF. CDR3 sequence (DNA): TGCGCCAGCAGCCAAGGACTAGCGGGAGAAACCGGGGAGCTGTTTTTT.

This clone showed up just a few times. CDR3 sequence: CSVGPSLYEQYF. The DNA of the CDR3 is TGCAGCGTTGGGCCCTCCCTCTACGAGCAGTACTTC. The chain employs TRBV29-1 and TRBJ2-7; D remains unclear. Germline V lookup: CDR1 SQVTM, CDR2 ANQGSEA. This CDR3 region has 12 residues. Trimming took off 4 bases at V and 3 bases at J, with 10 bases between the two ends.

V usage is TRBV12-5 and J usage is TRBJ1-5, with a weak D call TRBD1 (6 bases). Looked up from germline, CDR1 is LGHNT and CDR2 is FRNRAP. The V gene lost 0 bases and the J gene lost 11 bases, with 20 bases spanning the gap. This CDR3 comprises 16 residues. The DNA of the CDR3 is TGTGCTAGTGGTTTGGTACACCCAGGGGAAGGGTGGACCCAGCATTTT. Residues: CASGLVHPGEGWTQHF.

The J gene is TRBJ1-5, the V gene TRBV6-8; unclear D gene. V was cut by 6 bases and J by 3 bases, with 12 bases left in between. From germline, CDR1 is MNHGY and CDR2 SAAAGT. The CDR3 is 14 amino acids. CDR3 bases: TGTGCCAGCAGGTCCTCGTGGGCCAATCAGCCCCAGCATTTT. This translates into CASRSSWANQPQHF.

The chain uses TRBV19 and TRBJ1-5; weak D call: TRBD1 (6 bases). This CDR3 is built from 16 residues. Germline V lookup: CDR1 LNHDA, CDR2 SQIVND (reference sequence). Trimming removed 5 bases at V and 6 bases at J, with 20 bases between. The CDR3 sequence: CASSPRDTPSSQPQHF. Here the CDR3 DNA reads TGTGCCAGTAGTCCTCGGGACACCCCATCAAGTCAGCCCCAGCATTTT.

The chain joins TRBV14 to TRBJ2-5; D possibly corresponds to TRBD2 (6 bases). In germline, CDR1 is SGHDN, CDR2 FVKESK. CDR3 size: 15 residues. Trimming left V 1 base short and J 5 bases short, with 14 bases between. For the CDR3, the DNA is TGTGCCAGCAGCCAAGGAAGCTGGGCGGGGGAGACCCAGTACTTC. Translated: CASSQGSWAGETQYF.

The CDR3 loop is CATKTPRGGPMNTEAFF. Written as DNA, the CDR3 is TGCGCCACTAAGACCCCCCGGGGGGGTCCAATGAACACTGAAGCTTTCTTT. The V gene is TRBV5-1, the J gene TRBJ1-1; possible D gene TRBD1, 5 bases. There are 17 residues in the CDR3. V lost 9 bases and J lost 0, with 24 bases in between. Germline V gives CDR1 SGHRS, CDR2 YFSETQ. Drawing the rest from reference TRBV5-1 and TRBJ1-1, the complete variable domain is KAGVTQTPRYLIKTRGQQVTLSCSPISGHRSVSWYQQTPGQGLQFLFEYFSETQRNKGNFPGRFSGRQFSNSRSEMNVSTLELGDSALYLCATKTPRGGPMNTEAFFGQGTRLTVV.

This clone is medium-sized by share. V and J are TRBV11-3 and TRBJ1-1, with D maybe TRBD1 (5 bases). Trimming cost V 3 bases and J 1 base, with 9 bases left between them. Germline CDR1 is SGHNT and CDR2 is YENEEA. The CDR3 extends over 14 amino acids. The CDR3 region has the DNA TGTGCCAGCAGCTTCAGGGAGGGGAACACTGAAGCTTTCTTT. Translation: CASSFREGNTEAFF.

J is TRBJ2-5 and V is TRBV30; 9 positions agree with TRBD2. V lost 1 base to trimming and J lost 2 bases; unmatched junction nucleotides: 5. Germline V gene data show CDR1 as GTSNPN and CDR2 as SVGIG (reference sequence). The CDR3 is made up of 15 amino acids. CDR3 sequence (DNA): TGTGCCTGGAGTGGTAGCGGGAGCTGGCAAGAGACCCAGTACTTC. Translation gives CAWSGSGSWQETQYF. The variable domain in full, completed from reference TRBV30 and TRBJ2-5, reads SQTIHQWPATLVQPVGSPLSLECTVEGTSNPNLYWYRQAAGRGLQLLFYSVGIGQISSEVPQNLSASRPQDRQFILSSKKLLLSDSGFYLCAWSGSGSWQETQYFGPGTRLLVL.

This clone was observed a handful of times. Compared with germline, one end of the junction differs, possibly owing to a read error. V and J are TRBV10-3 and TRBJ2-7; 8 bases are shared with TRBD2. The CDR3 covers 13 residues. Germline assignment: CDR1 ENHRY and CDR2 SYGVKD. The DNA for the CDR3 is TGTGCCAGCCGACTAGCGTCAACCTACGCGCAGTACTTC. This gives the protein CASRLASTYAQYF.

CDR3 sequence reads: CASSEYVGTNEQYF. The CDR3 DNA reads as TGTGCCAGCAGTGAATATGTGGGGACAAACGAGCAGTACTTC. The rearrangement links TRBV25-1 to TRBJ2-7; possibly TRBD1 for D (6 bases). Germline V lookup: CDR1 MGHDK, CDR2 SYGVNS. Trimming stripped 0 bases from V and 5 bases from J, with 11 bases between. The CDR3 runs to 14 residues.

The V gene is TRBV25-1, the J gene TRBJ1-1; tentatively, D is TRBD1 (5 bases). The V and J ends lost 6 bases and 4 bases respectively, with 15 bases between them. The CDR3 runs to 14 residues. The V gene's germline CDR1 is MGHDK and CDR2 SYGVNS. Written as DNA, the CDR3 is TGTGCCAGCAGGGGCCAGGGAGGGACCACTGAAGCTTTCTTT. It specifies CASRGQGGTTEAFF.

The chain recombines TRBV8-2 with TRBJ1-5. TRBV8-2 corresponds to a pseudogene. The length of the CDR3 is 13 residues. Here the CDR3 DNA reads TGTGCCAGCAGTTTACTGGGTTGGCAGCCCCAGCATTTT. This sequence encodes CASSLLGWQPQHF.

This clone was observed a few times. The V call is TRBV9, the J call TRBJ1-1, with D unresolved. The CDR3 spans 14 residues. V was pared by 2 bases and J by 3 bases, with 11 bases between. Germline V CDR1 and CDR2: SGDLS, YYNGEE. CDR3 residues: CASSVDFGDTEAFF. In nucleotides, the CDR3 is TGTGCCAGCAGCGTGGACTTTGGGGACACTGAAGCTTTCTTT.

This clone came up a few times. This chain joins TRBV6-8 and TRBJ1-2, with a tentative D call TRBD1 (6 bases). The V and J ends lost 10 bases and 4 bases respectively, with 16 bases between them. The CDR3 extends over 13 amino acids. Germline V gene lookup returns CDR1 MNHGY and CDR2 SAAAGT. CDR3 nucleotide sequence: TGTGCCATCAGCCCGGACAGACTCTATGGCTACACCTTC. It yields the protein CAISPDRLYGYTF.

This clone qualifies as medium-sized. This sequence joins TRBV11-3 and TRBJ2-7, with D perhaps TRBD1 or TRBD2 (6 bases each). CDR1 and CDR2 from the germline V gene are SGHNT and YENEEA. The CDR3 totals 15 residues. Trimming removed 5 bases from V and 3 bases from J, with 17 bases in between. CDR3 DNA sequence: TGTGCCAGCAGCCTTGGGGGGCTGAGGGTCTACGAGCAGTACTTC. Translating gives CASSLGGLRVYEQYF.

By frequency in the sample, this clone is large. The rearrangement links TRBV6-8 to TRBJ2-7, with D possibly matching TRBD2 (6 bases). Trimming took 6 bases from V and 0 from J, leaving 12 bases between them. This CDR3 comprises 14 residues. Germline CDR1 and CDR2: MNHGY and SAAAGT. The CDR3 reads CASRDYQSSYEQYF. In DNA form, the CDR3 reads TGTGCCAGCAGGGACTATCAGAGCTCCTACGAGCAGTACTTC.

The genes are TRBV18 and TRBJ2-6, with 8 bases aligning to TRBD1. Germline assignment: CDR1 KGHSH and CDR2 LQKENI. V was pared by 2 bases and J by 0 bases, with 9 bases of the junction left unmatched. CDR3 length equals 19 residues. CDR3 coding DNA: TGTGCCAGCTCACCAGTCTCAGGGACAGGAAGCTCTGGGGCCAACGTCCTGACTTTC. It encodes CASSPVSGTGSSGANVLTF.

The rearrangement joins TRBV28 to TRBJ2-7; D is unclear. V shed 4 bases and J shed 3 bases, with 10 bases lying between them. Germline lookup yields CDR1 MDHEN and CDR2 SYDVKM. The CDR3 spans 13 residues. The CDR3 loop is CASSWVRNYEQYF. CDR3 coding DNA: TGTGCCAGCAGTTGGGTGAGGAACTACGAGCAGTACTTC.

The sample holds a few counts of this clone. The chain carries TRBV6-8 and TRBJ1-5; the match to TRBD1 covers 7 bases. CDR3 size: 13 residues. V trimming: 6 bases; J trimming: 4 bases; junction bases outside the gene matches: 3. Germline-derived CDR1 and CDR2 are MNHGY and SAAAGT. The CDR3: CASRAQGNQPQHF. The CDR3 DNA follows: TGTGCCAGCAGGGCACAGGGGAATCAGCCCCAGCATTTT.

This rearrangement joins TRBV19 to TRBJ2-7, with D possibly TRBD1 on 5 matching bases. The CDR3 extends over 15 amino acids. The germline V gene has CDR1 LNHDA and CDR2 SQIVND (reference sequence). V lost 5 bases and J lost 3, with 17 bases in between. The chain's CDR3 is CASSGVRQSGYEQYF. DNA for the CDR3: TGTGCCAGTAGTGGAGTACGACAGTCGGGCTACGAGCAGTACTTC.

This clone was detected a few times. The chain is built from TRBV18 and TRBJ2-3, with a possible D match to TRBD1 (6 bases). Germline CDR1 reads KGHSH; CDR2 reads LQKENI. The ends were cut back, 3 bases at V and 4 bases at J, with 8 bases in the middle. The CDR3 runs to 13 residues. The CDR3 sequence: CASSPAGADTQYF. In nucleotides, the CDR3 is TGTGCCAGCTCACCGGCAGGGGCAGATACGCAGTATTTT.